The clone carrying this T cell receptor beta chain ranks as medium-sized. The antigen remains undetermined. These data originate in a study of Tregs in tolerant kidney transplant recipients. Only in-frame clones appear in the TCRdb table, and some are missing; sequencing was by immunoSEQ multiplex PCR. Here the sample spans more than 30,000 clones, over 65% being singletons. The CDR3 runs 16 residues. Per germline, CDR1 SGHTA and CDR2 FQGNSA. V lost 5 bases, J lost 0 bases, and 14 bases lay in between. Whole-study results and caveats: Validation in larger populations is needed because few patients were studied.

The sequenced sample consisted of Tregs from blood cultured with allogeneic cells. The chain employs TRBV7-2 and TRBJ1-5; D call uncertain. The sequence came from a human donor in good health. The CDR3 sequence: CASSHRGSHSNQPQHF. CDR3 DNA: TGTGCCAGCAGCCATCGGGGTTCGCATAGCAATCAGCCCCAGCATTTT.